Below, one TCR beta chain is given with its context. Antigen unknown. With a much larger clone just one base away, this may be a read error. This CDR3 spans 17 amino acids. CDR1 and CDR2 (germline): SGHRS, YFSETQ. V was trimmed by 0 bases and J by 13 bases, leaving 26 bases between them. The second PCR ran roughly 7 to 12 cycles with a sample-barcoded 5' primer and J-beta primers. TCRdb analysed the 5' RACE reads with MiXCR anew, one entry per CDR3 protein. This repertoire shows approximately 810,000 distinct CDR3 sequences, about 36% found once; its top ten account for 10% to 15%. This sample stems from a study of blood T cells in healthy people across ages. Findings of the study overall: More naive CD4+ cells and higher diversity marked long-lived donors relative to aged donors.

The sequence derives from a young man in good health. Specimen: blood. V is TRBV5-1 and J is TRBJ2-1; tentative D call: TRBD1 (5 bases). CDR3 protein: CASSLEKGSTAKETQFF. In DNA, the CDR3 is TGCGCCAGCAGCTTGGAAAAGGGATCGACAGCTAAAGAGACCCAGTTCTTC.